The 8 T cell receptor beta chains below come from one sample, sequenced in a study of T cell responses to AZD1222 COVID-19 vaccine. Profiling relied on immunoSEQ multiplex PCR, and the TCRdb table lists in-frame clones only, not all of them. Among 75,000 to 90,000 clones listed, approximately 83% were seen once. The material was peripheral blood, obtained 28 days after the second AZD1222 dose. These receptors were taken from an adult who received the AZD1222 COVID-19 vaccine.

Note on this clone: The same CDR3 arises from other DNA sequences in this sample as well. The CDR3 DNA reads as TGTGCCAGCTCACCAGACAGGGGTAACTATGGCTACACCTTC. Amino acids: CASSPDRGNYGYTF. The J gene is TRBJ1-2, the V gene TRBV18; TRBD1 agrees at 8 bases. V shed 2 bases and J 1 base; nucleotides not matched to a gene: 0. The CDR3 has 14 amino acids. Per germline, CDR1 KGHSH and CDR2 LQKENI.

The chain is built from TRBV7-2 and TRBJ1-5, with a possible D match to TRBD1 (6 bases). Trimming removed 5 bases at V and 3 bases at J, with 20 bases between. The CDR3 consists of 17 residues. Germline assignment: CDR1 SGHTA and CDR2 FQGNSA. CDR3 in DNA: TGTGCCAGCAGCCCCCCCCGTACAGGGAGGGACAATCAGCCCCAGCATTTT. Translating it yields CASSPPRTGRDNQPQHF.

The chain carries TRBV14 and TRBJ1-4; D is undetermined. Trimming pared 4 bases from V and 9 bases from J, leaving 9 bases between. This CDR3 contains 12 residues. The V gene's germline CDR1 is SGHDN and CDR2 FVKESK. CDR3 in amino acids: CASSPQGKKLFF. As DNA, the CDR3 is TGTGCCAGCAGCCCCCAAGGGAAAAAACTGTTTTTT.

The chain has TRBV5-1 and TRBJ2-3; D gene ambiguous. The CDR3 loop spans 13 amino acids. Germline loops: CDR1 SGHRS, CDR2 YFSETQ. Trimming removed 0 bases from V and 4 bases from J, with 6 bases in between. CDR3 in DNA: TGCGCCAGCAGCTTGGGGTCGTCAGATACGCAGTATTTT. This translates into CASSLGSSDTQYF.

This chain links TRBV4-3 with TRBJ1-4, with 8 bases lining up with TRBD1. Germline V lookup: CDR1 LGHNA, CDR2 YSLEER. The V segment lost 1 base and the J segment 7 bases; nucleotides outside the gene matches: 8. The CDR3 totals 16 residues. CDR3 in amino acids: CASSQGTQGGGEKLFF. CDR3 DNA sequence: TGCGCCAGCAGCCAAGGAACACAGGGGGGCGGTGAAAAACTGTTTTTT.

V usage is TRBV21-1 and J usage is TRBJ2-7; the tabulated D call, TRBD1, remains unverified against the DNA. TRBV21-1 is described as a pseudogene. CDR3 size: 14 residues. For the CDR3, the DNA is TGTGCCAGCAGCAAAGGAAAGGGGCTCAACGAGCAGTACGTC. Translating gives CASSKGKGLNEQYV.

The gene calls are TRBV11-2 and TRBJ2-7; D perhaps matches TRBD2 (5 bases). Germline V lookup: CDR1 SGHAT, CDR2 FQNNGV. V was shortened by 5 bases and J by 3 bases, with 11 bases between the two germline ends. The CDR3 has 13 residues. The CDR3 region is CASSANRDYEQYV. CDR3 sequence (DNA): TGTGCCAGCAGCGCCAACCGGGACTACGAGCAGTACGTC.

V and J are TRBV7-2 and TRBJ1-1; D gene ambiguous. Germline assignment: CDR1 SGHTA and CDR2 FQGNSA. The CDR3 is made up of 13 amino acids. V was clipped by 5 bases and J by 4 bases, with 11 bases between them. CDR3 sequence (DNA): TGTGCCAGCAGCCTAACGGAGGTCACTGAAGCTTTCTTT. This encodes CASSLTEVTEAFF.